Ten or more counts support the clone carrying this T cell receptor beta chain. With V trimmed by 10 bases and J by 1 base, 8 bases remained unmatched. The CDR3 runs 15 residues. Per germline, CDR1 LNHDA and CDR2 SQIVND (reference sequence). This sample stems from a study of low-dose radiotherapy and immunotherapy resistance in tumors. Study-level background: Individuals in Cohort 2 had 1 Gy per fraction every two weeks, adding up to 13 Gy over 26 weeks.

TRAV- and TRBV-specific primers were used for first-strand cDNA, which covered alpha and beta chains. The authors ran 15 to 20 PCR cycles to amplify TCRs with a constant-region primer and V-primer adapter. With in vitro transcription, the isolated mRNA was amplified. TCRdb ran MiXCR on the reads and lists one entry per CDR3 protein. This sample carries roughly 56,000 distinct CDR3 sequences, approximately 22% of them seen once, and the ten largest clones take around 6.5%. The time point here: after trial treatment. The sample's treatment: LDRT plus nivolumab, ipilimumab, low-dose cyclophosphamide and aspirin (RACIN trial). Qualifying patients carried advanced solid tumors devoid of tumor-infiltrating lymphocytes.

The chain carries TRBV19 and TRBJ2-5; TRBD1 matches at 11 bases. The sequencing used PBMCs, collected after low-dose radiotherapy plus immunotherapy. The sequence derives from a male donor with prostate cancer. The CDR3 loop is CATHRTGGTQETQYF. The DNA for the CDR3 is TGTGCCACCCATAGGACAGGGGGCACCCAAGAGACCCAGTACTTC.